These 13 T cell receptor beta chains share one sample of origin, sequenced in a study of blood T cell repertoires in COVID-19. TCRdb's copy holds only in-frame clones and misses some; the assay was immunoSEQ multiplex PCR. The sample carries some 150,000 clones, around 83% recorded once. The sequencing input was peripheral blood. These receptors originate from a human donor with acute or convalescent COVID-19. The donor label of this sample is uncertain.

This sequence joins TRBV30 and TRBJ1-2; D possibly corresponds to TRBD1 (5 bases). Trimming took 0 bases from V and 6 from J, leaving 17 bases between them. Germline assignment: CDR1 GTSNPN and CDR2 SVGIG (reference sequence). The CDR3 length is 15 residues. DNA for the CDR3: TGTGCCTGGAGTGTATCGTGGGGGGGAGGTCATGGCTACACCTTC. Amino acid sequence: CAWSVSWGGGHGYTF.

This rearrangement joins TRBV4-2 to TRBJ2-2; 12 positions agree with TRBD1. Germline V lookup: CDR1 LGHNA, CDR2 YNFKEQ. The CDR3 covers 17 residues. Unmatched junction bases numbered 7, after V lost 4 bases and J lost 4 bases. DNA of the CDR3: TGTGCCAGCAGCCGCTCCGGGACAGGGGGCGGCACCGGGGAGCTGTTTTTT. It specifies CASSRSGTGGGTGELFF.

The V gene is TRBV28, the J gene TRBJ1-5; D ambiguous. The germline CDR1 and CDR2 sequences are MDHEN and SYDVKM. The CDR3 is 15 residues long. The ends were cut back, 2 bases at V and 4 bases at J, with 12 bases in the middle. The CDR3 coding sequence is TGTGCCAGCAGTTTAATAGGGCGGGCAAATCAGCCCCAGCATTTT. Translating it yields CASSLIGRANQPQHF.

CDR3 in DNA: TGTGCCAGCAGCCCCCGGGGGAGTGTAGCTGGTAACTACGAGCAGTACTTC. Translated, it gives CASSPRGSVAGNYEQYF. J is TRBJ2-7 and V is TRBV7-2; weak D call: TRBD2 (6 bases). With 5 bases removed from V and 3 bases from J, the gap between germline ends came to 23 bases. CDR1 is SGHTA, CDR2 FQGNSA, per germline. The CDR3 is 17 residues long.

This chain links TRBV5-4 with TRBJ2-2; D may be TRBD2 (7 bases). The CDR3 length is 17 residues. The ends were cut back, 4 bases at V and 6 bases at J, with 22 bases in the middle. Germline-derived CDR1 and CDR2 are SGHNT and YYREEE (reference sequence). The CDR3 coding sequence is TGTGCCAGCAGCCTGGAGGCGGGGGCGATATTGCCCGGGGAGCTGTTTTTT. Translating gives CASSLEAGAILPGELFF. Drawing the rest from reference TRBV5-4 and TRBJ2-2, the complete variable domain is ETGVTQSPTHLIKTRGQQVTLRCSSQSGHNTVSWYQQALGQGPQFIFQYYREEENGRGNFPPRFSGLQFPNYSSELNVNALELDDSALYLCASSLEAGAILPGELFFGEGSRLTVL.

The gene calls are TRBV14 and TRBJ2-2; TRBD1 matches at 8 bases. Germline V gene lookup returns CDR1 SGHDN and CDR2 FVKESK. Trimming at V came to 4 bases and at J to 5 bases, leaving 6 bases not matched to a gene. The length of the CDR3 is 15 residues. The CDR3 DNA reads as TGTGCCAGCAGCCTCGGACAGGGTTGGACCGGGGAGCTGTTTTTT. Its translation: CASSLGQGWTGELFF.

The rearrangement uses TRBV18 and TRBJ1-5; perhaps TRBD1 as D (6 bases). Trimming shortened V by 4 bases and J by 5 bases, and 21 bases separated the two germline ends. Germline CDR1 KGHSH, CDR2 LQKENI. The CDR3 totals 17 residues. This chain's CDR3 is CASSQYTNTGLDQPQHF. Written as DNA, the CDR3 is TGTGCCAGCTCACAATACACCAATACAGGGCTGGATCAGCCCCAGCATTTT.

The V and J genes are TRBV9 and TRBJ2-2; D possibly corresponds to TRBD2 (5 bases). Deletions cut 0 bases from V and 2 bases from J, with 11 bases between. Germline V lookup: CDR1 SGDLS, CDR2 YYNGEE. The CDR3 is 16 residues long. CDR3 bases: TGTGCCAGCAGCGTAGGGGAGACTCGAAACACCGGGGAGCTGTTTTTT. Translating gives CASSVGETRNTGELFF.

The chain is built from TRBV18 and TRBJ1-5; D unresolved. The CDR3 covers 14 residues. Between the trimmed V and J ends, which lost 3 bases and 6 bases, there was a span of 12 bases. Germline V gene lookup returns CDR1 KGHSH and CDR2 LQKENI. The CDR3 bases are TGTGCCAGCTCACCTGAGGTTATGGGTCAGCCCCAGCATTTT. Translated, it gives CASSPEVMGQPQHF.

The chain is built from TRBV5-1 and TRBJ2-1, with 12 nucleotides matching TRBD2. This CDR3 spans 18 amino acids. Trimming took 4 bases from V and 0 from J; bases not matched to a gene: 8. In germline, CDR1 is SGHRS, CDR2 YFSETQ. This CDR3 reads CASSLWTSGTSSYNEQFF. CDR3 DNA sequence: TGCGCCAGCAGCCTATGGACTAGCGGGACGAGCTCCTACAATGAGCAGTTCTTC. Complete variable domain (other parts from reference TRBV5-1 and TRBJ2-1): KAGVTQTPRYLIKTRGQQVTLSCSPISGHRSVSWYQQTPGQGLQFLFEYFSETQRNKGNFPGRFSGRQFSNSRSEMNVSTLELGDSALYLCASSLWTSGTSSYNEQFFGPGTRLTVL.

The chain employs TRBV5-1 and TRBJ1-2; 8 positions match TRBD1. This CDR3 is built from 16 residues. V shed 4 bases, J shed 8 bases, and the junction held 16 bases outside the gene matches. Germline V lookup: CDR1 SGHRS, CDR2 YFSETQ. CDR3 region: CASSPGQGSSDGGYTF. The CDR3 nucleotides read TGCGCCAGCAGCCCCGGACAGGGTAGTTCGGATGGGGGCTACACCTTC. The variable domain in full, with the rest retrieved from reference TRBV5-1 and TRBJ1-2, is KAGVTQTPRYLIKTRGQQVTLSCSPISGHRSVSWYQQTPGQGLQFLFEYFSETQRNKGNFPGRFSGRQFSNSRSEMNVSTLELGDSALYLCASSPGQGSSDGGYTFGSGTRLTVV.

Regarding this clone: A junction end diverges from the germline sequence, so it may reflect a read error. The chain employs TRBV7-7 and TRBJ2-3; no definite D call. This CDR3 comprises 13 residues. Germline assignment: CDR1 SSHAT and CDR2 FNYEAQ (reference sequence). The DNA of the CDR3 is TGTGCTAGCAGCTTAGGTCCGGGAGATACGCAGTATTTT. Translating it yields CASSLGPGDTQYF.

V and J are TRBV11-2 and TRBJ2-7; 10 nucleotides align to TRBD2. After removal of 0 bases from V and 2 bases from J, the junction contained 13 bases not matched to a gene. This CDR3 has 19 amino acids. The germline V gene encodes CDR1 SGHAT and CDR2 FQNNGV. CDR3 in amino acids: CASSLDQGLAPLIAYEQYV. CDR3 DNA sequence: TGTGCCAGCAGCTTAGATCAGGGACTAGCGCCTCTAATCGCCTACGAGCAGTACGTC.